This TCR beta chain was sequenced during a study of cytomegalovirus exposure and HLA in healthy donors. Findings and caveats of the study: Beyond CMV serostatus, there was no information to go on about immune exposure.

The CDR3 loop spans 13 amino acids. The germline V and J ends were trimmed by 2 bases and 6 bases, with 7 bases remaining between them. Germline values: CDR1 ENHRY, CDR2 SYGVKD. Points on this clone: Its matching antigen is unknown.

Researchers ran the PCR with 60 Vbeta and 13 Jbeta primers. The repertoire was sequenced with immunoSEQ multiplex PCR; TCRdb's copy has only in-frame clones and lacks some. The sample table includes roughly 60,000 clones. This TCR was recovered from a woman aged 18-29 years in good health and CMV-seronegative. The chain has TRBV10-3 and TRBJ2-2; D is perhaps TRBD2 (5 bases). Sequencing was performed on PBMCs. The CDR3: CAISEVGAGELFF. The DNA for the CDR3 is TGTGCCATCAGTGAGGTCGGGGCCGGGGAGCTGTTTTTT.